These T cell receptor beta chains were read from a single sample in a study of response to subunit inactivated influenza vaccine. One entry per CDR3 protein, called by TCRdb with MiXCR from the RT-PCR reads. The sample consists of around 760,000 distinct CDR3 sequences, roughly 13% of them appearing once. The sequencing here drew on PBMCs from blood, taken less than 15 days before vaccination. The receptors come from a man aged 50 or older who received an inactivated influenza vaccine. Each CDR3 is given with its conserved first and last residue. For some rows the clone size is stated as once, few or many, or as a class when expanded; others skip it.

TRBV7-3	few	CASSLTGRGRTGELFF
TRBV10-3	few	CASSESRRWEGAYEQYF
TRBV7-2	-	CASSLGVKLFF
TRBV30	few	CAWRRRDTHYNEQFF
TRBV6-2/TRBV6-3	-	CASSPGDIQYF
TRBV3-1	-	CASSLAFEQFF
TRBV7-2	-	CASSLVGGQGETQYF
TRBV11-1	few	CASSLPHRTSRLATAYNEQFF
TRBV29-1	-	CSVEVWGAETQYF
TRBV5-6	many	CASSSRGVASYNEQFF
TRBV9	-	CASSETGAGNTIYF
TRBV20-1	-	CSASGQGNNLGETQYF
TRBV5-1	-	CASSPNQRGTITGDTEAFF
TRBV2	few	CASSEIGLAGYTDTQYF
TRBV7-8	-	CASSFAAGGYEQYF
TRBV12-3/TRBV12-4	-	CASSLEVVPLHF
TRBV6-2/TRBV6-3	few	CASSYSSTGTDTQYF
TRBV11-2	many	CASSLISGQDFYGYTF
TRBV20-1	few	CSARERWSSYNEQFF
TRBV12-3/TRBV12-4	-	CASREAGENNEQFF
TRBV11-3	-	CASSLESGVGHEQYF
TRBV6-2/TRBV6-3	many	CASSYTRRVNTGELFF
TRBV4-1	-	CASSQNPGSSYNEQFF
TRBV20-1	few	CSATRRGGFSSYEQYF
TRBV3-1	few	CASSQGRPYEQYF
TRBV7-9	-	CASSLATGDTQYF
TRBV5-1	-	CASSSPRAEAFF
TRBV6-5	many	CASSYFGQGAGELFF
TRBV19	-	CASSMQVSNQPQHF
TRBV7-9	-	CASSYSISLNEQFF
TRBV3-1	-	CASSTPTGTDSYEQYF
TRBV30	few	CAWDATHPGGEQYF
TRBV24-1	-	CATSDLPGTSADNEQFF
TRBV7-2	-	CASSLENGYTF
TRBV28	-	CASDNRRGQTGYEQYF
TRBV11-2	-	CASSFERGVLINTDTQYF
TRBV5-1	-	CASSSTRQVLNTEAFF
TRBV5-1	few	CASSRDEGQGEKLFF
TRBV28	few	CASSDIYRDRSPLHF
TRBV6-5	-	CASSYPPGVETQYF
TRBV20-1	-	CSAPSSGRTYNEQFF
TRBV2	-	CASSVVRPANTGELFF